This record covers a single T cell receptor beta chain. This clonotype was found many times. What this receptor recognizes is not known. No per-base quality is available; no much larger clone lies one base away. The treatment or condition label of this sample denotes: allogeneic hematopoietic cell transplantation with graft depleted of TCRalphabeta T cells and CD19 B cells. The children who served as transplant recipients had been given grafts of TCRalphabeta/CD19-depleted allogeneic hematopoietic cells. The receptor library was made with PCR. The sequencer listed for this sample is Illumina HiSeq 2500. Molecular barcoding was employed in the preparation of TCR libraries, with unique molecular identifiers being used to normalize TCRbeta repertoire quantification. TCRdb itself trimmed the public reads at Q25 with fastp, ran MiXCR and retained productive beta chains. A single entry per CDR3 protein holds the most common genes and DNA from its merged rows. The sample table shows about 640,000 distinct CDR3 sequences, and under 15% are seen once. Around 2.2% of the sample belongs to the ten largest clones.

This entry is derived from a study of T-cell reconstitution after alpha-beta-depleted transplantation in children listed by TCRdb under 2016. Some background on the complete study: Using TCR repertoire profiling, the study quantitatively followed how T-cell immune reconstitution unfolded in children after TCRalphabeta/CD19-depleted allogeneic hematopoietic cell transplantation.

Study-wide conclusions, independent of this receptor: Over subsequent months, a decline in hyperexpanded clone frequencies was noted, and after one year, T-cell counts and TCRbeta diversity were mostly ascribed to newly produced T cells. In some patients, the high TCRbeta diversity seen at day 60 was put down to recipient T cells and intrathymic progenitors that had survived conditioning. About two months after transplant, the apparently early recovery of alphabetaT-cell counts reportedly depended on just several hundred clones that had expanded rapidly and came from non-depleted graft cells.

The CDR3 numbers 14 residues from cysteine through phenylalanine. Kept here is only the CDR3 DNA, which spans 42 bases and is read in frame from base 1. Sequences SGHKS (CDR1) and YYEKEE (CDR2) are obtained from the germline V gene (reference sequence). The V end loses 2 bases and the J end loses 5 bases, and a stretch of 13 bases separates them. The chain links TRBV5-5 with TRBJ1-2; the D gene lacks a confident call. The receptor was derived from a male patient younger than 18 who had a stem cell transplant for acute myeloid leukemia, so the T cells may come from the graft donor. The sample here was PBMCs, mostly from graft donor cells, taken 360 days after TCRalphabeta/CD19-depleted stem cell transplant. The CDR3 reads CASSLGSKIYGYTF. The nucleotides are TGTGCCAGCAGCTTAGGGTCGAAAATATATGGCTACACCTTC.